This T cell receptor beta chain derives from a study of cytomegalovirus exposure and HLA in healthy donors. Whole-study results and caveats: Analysis performed later showed TCR beta chains linked to HLA being more clonally expanded than equally common others. Among TCR beta chains, those listed as cytomegalovirus-associated numbered fewer than 200.

Points on this clone: Its antigen is unidentified.

V shed 3 bases, J shed 4 bases, and the junction held 7 bases outside the gene matches. The CDR3 contains 15 residues. Germline loops: CDR1 ENHRY, CDR2 SYGVKD. 60 Vbeta and 13 Jbeta primers were used in PCR. Original handling: Unique TCR beta chains totaled 80 million to 100 million in a later count, with around 11 million of them shared. The method was immunoSEQ multiplex PCR; TCRdb's version includes in-frame clones alone and lacks a portion of them. The D gene and trimming were derived from the DNA, and the V and J assignments and clone size from that table. This table has 200,000 to 250,000 clones, 70% to 85% appearing once.

The clonotype was recovered from a woman aged 55-69 years in good health and CMV-seropositive. The sequencing input was PBMCs. The chain links TRBV10-3 to TRBJ1-1; the match to TRBD1 covers 8 bases. The CDR3 DNA sequence: TGTGCCATCAGTGACCGGACAGGGTTGGCCACTGAAGCTTTCTTT. It specifies CAISDRTGLATEAFF.